Listed here are 2 T cell receptor beta chains from one sample, sequenced in a study of cytomegalovirus exposure and HLA in healthy donors. Both 60 Vbeta primers and 13 Jbeta primers went into the PCR. The assay was immunoSEQ multiplex PCR, and TCRdb's table has in-frame clones only and misses some. The sample contains 150,000 or so clones, roughly 77% of which appear only once. Sequenced: PBMCs. The receptor source for this set is a woman aged 40 to 55 in good health and CMV-seropositive.

The rearrangement links TRBV10-2 to TRBJ2-7, with a tentative D call TRBD1 (6 bases). Germline V lookup: CDR1 WSHSY, CDR2 SAAADI. V lost 10 bases to trimming and J lost 9 bases, with 16 bases between them. This CDR3 is 11 amino acids long. The CDR3 protein is CATATGPLQYF. In DNA, the CDR3 is TGCGCCACCGCGACAGGTCCCTTGCAGTACTTC.

The CDR3 DNA follows: TGTGCCAGCAGCCGGGGAGCCGGGGAGCTGTTTTTT. The encoded protein is CASSRGAGELFF. The chain combines TRBV6-5 with TRBJ2-2, with D perhaps matching TRBD2 (5 bases). This CDR3 has 12 amino acids. The ends were cut back, 6 bases at V and 6 bases at J, with 8 bases in the middle. Germline V CDR1 and CDR2: MNHEY, SVGAGI.